The rows below give T cell receptor beta chains drawn from one sample of a study of T cells in Graves' hyperthyroidism and ophthalmopathy. TCRdb re-called the multiplex PCR reads with MiXCR, one entry per CDR3 protein. The data contain approximately 410,000 distinct CDR3 sequences, approximately 13% of them singletons. Input material: blood. Receptor source: a woman aged 18 to 35 with Graves' hyperthyroidism. CDR3s include the opening cysteine and the closing phenylalanine or tryptophan. D genes are given only for firm matches. Expanded clones are given a class, and other clones once, few, many or no size at all.

clone_size: many; d_call: TRBD2; v_call: TRBV6-1; j_call: TRBJ2-5; cdr3_aa: CASSHREGLSETQYF; cdr3_nt: TGTGCCAGCAGTCACCGGGAGGGCCTTTCAGAGACCCAGTACTTC
clone_size: .; d_call: .; v_call: TRBV28; j_call: TRBJ2-4; cdr3_aa: CAGSWGMVGKNIQYF; cdr3_nt: TGTGCCGGCAGTTGGGGGATGGTTGGCAAAAACATTCAGTACTTC
clone_size: many; d_call: .; v_call: TRBV5-1; j_call: TRBJ2-7; cdr3_aa: CASSYRGSSYEQYF; cdr3_nt: TGCGCCAGCAGCTATCGGGGCAGCTCCTACGAGCAGTACTTC
clone_size: few; d_call: .; v_call: TRBV29-1; j_call: TRBJ2-7; cdr3_aa: CSVGARPSYEQYF; cdr3_nt: TGCAGCGTTGGCGCCCGACCGTCCTACGAGCAGTACTTC
clone_size: many; d_call: TRBD1; v_call: TRBV10-3; j_call: TRBJ1-5; cdr3_aa: CAISGGTGGNQPQHF; cdr3_nt: TGTGCCATCAGTGGAGGGACAGGGGGCAATCAGCCCCAGCATTTT
clone_size: many; d_call: .; v_call: TRBV11-2; j_call: TRBJ1-6; cdr3_aa: CASSLERISPLHF; cdr3_nt: TGTGCCAGCAGCTTAGAAAGAATCTCACCCCTCCACTTT
clone_size: few; d_call: .; v_call: TRBV6-1; j_call: TRBJ2-1; cdr3_aa: CASSPDDLGGREFF; cdr3_nt: TGTGCCAGCAGCCCGGATGATTTGGGGGGTCGGGAGTTCTTC
clone_size: many; d_call: .; v_call: TRBV28; j_call: TRBJ1-5; cdr3_aa: CASSFVGYGNQPQHF; cdr3_nt: TGTGCCAGCAGTTTCGTGGGATACGGCAATCAGCCCCAGCATTTT
clone_size: many; d_call: .; v_call: TRBV11-2; j_call: TRBJ1-4; cdr3_aa: CASSLVGPGFSTNEKLFF; cdr3_nt: TGTGCCAGCAGCTTAGTTGGGCCGGGTTTTTCCACTAATGAAAAACTGTTTTTT
clone_size: many; d_call: .; v_call: TRBV28; j_call: TRBJ1-5; cdr3_aa: CASNIGTSRAQHF; cdr3_nt: TGTGCCAGCAACATCGGGACGAGCAGGGCCCAGCATTTT
clone_size: few; d_call: .; v_call: TRBV4-3; j_call: TRBJ2-2; cdr3_aa: CASSQDHGENTGELFF; cdr3_nt: TGCGCCAGCAGCCAAGATCATGGCGAGAACACCGGGGAGCTGTTTTTT
clone_size: many; d_call: TRBD1; v_call: TRBV7-2; j_call: TRBJ1-2; cdr3_aa: CASTSKAGGRNYGYTF; cdr3_nt: TGTGCCAGCACCTCGAAAGCAGGGGGGCGAAACTATGGCTACACCTTC
clone_size: few; d_call: .; v_call: TRBV6-5; j_call: TRBJ2-5; cdr3_aa: CASSYTRPSTGRGETQYF; cdr3_nt: TGTGCCAGCAGTTATACTCGCCCATCCACAGGACGGGGAGAGACCCAGTACTTC
clone_size: many; d_call: .; v_call: TRBV7-2; j_call: TRBJ2-7; cdr3_aa: CASTPTWGAYEQYF; cdr3_nt: TGTGCCAGCACCCCCACATGGGGGGCCTACGAGCAGTACTTC
clone_size: many; d_call: .; v_call: TRBV3-1; j_call: TRBJ2-3; cdr3_aa: CASSLGGLTDTQYF; cdr3_nt: TGTGCCAGCAGCCTGGGAGGCCTCACAGATACGCAGTATTTT
clone_size: few; d_call: TRBD2; v_call: TRBV5-1; j_call: TRBJ2-1; cdr3_aa: CASSLLGGRSRGWDEQFF; cdr3_nt: TGCGCCAGCAGCTTGCTCGGGGGGAGAAGTAGGGGATGGGATGAGCAGTTCTTC
clone_size: many; d_call: TRBD2; v_call: TRBV28; j_call: TRBJ2-3; cdr3_aa: CASRTSGRGGADTQYF; cdr3_nt: TGTGCCAGCCGGACTAGCGGGAGGGGAGGGGCAGATACGCAGTATTTT
clone_size: many; d_call: .; v_call: TRBV7-9; j_call: TRBJ2-7; cdr3_aa: CASSGSGSSYEQYF; cdr3_nt: TGTGCCAGCAGTGGTAGCGGATCCTCCTACGAGCAGTACTTC
clone_size: .; d_call: .; v_call: TRBV20-1; j_call: TRBJ1-2; cdr3_aa: CSAKEDTATYGYTF; cdr3_nt: TGCAGTGCTAAAGAGGACACGGCTACTTATGGCTACACCTTC
clone_size: .; d_call: TRBD1; v_call: TRBV5-1; j_call: TRBJ2-2; cdr3_aa: CASGQDVVGELFF; cdr3_nt: TGCGCCAGCGGACAGGATGTTGTCGGGGAGCTGTTTTTT
clone_size: many; d_call: .; v_call: TRBV28; j_call: TRBJ1-5; cdr3_aa: CASSFSRYSQPQHF; cdr3_nt: TGTGCCAGCAGTTTTTCCAGGTACTCTCAGCCCCAGCATTTT
clone_size: .; d_call: TRBD2; v_call: TRBV12-3/TRBV12-4; j_call: TRBJ2-1; cdr3_aa: CASSLVTGTSPHEQFF; cdr3_nt: TGTGCCAGCAGTTTAGTTACCGGGACTAGCCCCCATGAGCAGTTCTTC
clone_size: many; d_call: .; v_call: TRBV20-1; j_call: TRBJ2-7; cdr3_aa: CSANSLTVDPPYEQYF; cdr3_nt: TGCAGTGCCAACTCCTTGACAGTTGACCCGCCCTACGAGCAGTACTTC
clone_size: .; d_call: .; v_call: TRBV20-1; j_call: TRBJ2-7; cdr3_aa: CSANPGCSSYEQYF; cdr3_nt: TGCAGTGCGAATCCTGGTTGTAGCTCCTACGAGCAGTACTTC
clone_size: .; d_call: TRBD2; v_call: TRBV10-1; j_call: TRBJ2-7; cdr3_aa: CASSEGLAAYEQCF; cdr3_nt: TGCGCCAGCAGTGAGGGACTAGCGGCCTACGAGCAGTGCTTC
clone_size: many; d_call: TRBD1; v_call: TRBV6-1; j_call: TRBJ1-1; cdr3_aa: CASSQRDRGYMNTEAFF; cdr3_nt: TGTGCCAGCAGCCAGAGGGACAGGGGGTACATGAACACTGAAGCTTTCTTT
clone_size: many; d_call: .; v_call: TRBV7-3; j_call: TRBJ2-2; cdr3_aa: CASSPPSGAGELFF; cdr3_nt: TGTGCCAGCAGCCCCCCCAGTGGAGCCGGGGAGCTGTTTTTT
clone_size: many; d_call: .; v_call: TRBV28; j_call: TRBJ1-2; cdr3_aa: CASSLPTAGYTF; cdr3_nt: TGTGCCAGCAGTTTACCCACGGCTGGCTACACCTTC
clone_size: many; d_call: .; v_call: TRBV6-5; j_call: TRBJ2-5; cdr3_aa: CASSYSRGFRETQYF; cdr3_nt: TGTGCCAGCAGTTACTCGAGGGGGTTCAGGGAGACCCAGTACTTC
clone_size: few; d_call: .; v_call: TRBV2; j_call: TRBJ2-3; cdr3_aa: CASSTGVGDTQYF; cdr3_nt: TGTGCCAGCAGCACGGGAGTCGGGGATACGCAGTATTTT
clone_size: .; d_call: TRBD2; v_call: TRBV6-1; j_call: TRBJ2-7; cdr3_aa: CASSQGTSGSFGQYF; cdr3_nt: TGTGCCAGCAGCCAAGGGACTAGCGGGAGTTTTGGGCAGTACTTC
clone_size: many; d_call: .; v_call: TRBV12-3/TRBV12-4; j_call: TRBJ2-7; cdr3_aa: CASSLGTRAEQYF; cdr3_nt: TGTGCCAGCAGTCTGGGGACCCGCGCCGAGCAGTACTTC
clone_size: many; d_call: .; v_call: TRBV3-1; j_call: TRBJ2-5; cdr3_aa: CASSQPGGTLIYF; cdr3_nt: TGTGCCAGCAGCCAACCTGGCGGGACATTAATTTACTTC
clone_size: .; d_call: .; v_call: TRBV6-2/TRBV6-3; j_call: TRBJ1-6; cdr3_aa: CASSYGRSPLHF; cdr3_nt: TGTGCCAGCAGTTACGGGAGATCACCCCTCCACTTT
clone_size: few; d_call: .; v_call: TRBV20-1; j_call: TRBJ2-5; cdr3_aa: CSASLWETQYF; cdr3_nt: TGCAGTGCTTCCCTTTGGGAGACCCAGTACTTC
clone_size: .; d_call: .; v_call: TRBV11-2; j_call: TRBJ1-1; cdr3_aa: CASSLTPGANTEAFF; cdr3_nt: TGTGCCAGCAGCCTAACCCCCGGAGCGAACACTGAAGCTTTCTTT
clone_size: .; d_call: .; v_call: TRBV6-2/TRBV6-3; j_call: TRBJ2-1; cdr3_aa: CASSSVRGEDGYNEQFF; cdr3_nt: TGTGCCAGCAGTTCCGTAAGGGGGGAAGATGGGTACAATGAGCAGTTCTTC
clone_size: .; d_call: .; v_call: TRBV28; j_call: TRBJ2-1; cdr3_aa: CASSTQFGYNEQFF; cdr3_nt: TGTGCCAGCAGTACCCAATTCGGCTACAATGAGCAGTTCTTC